This T cell receptor (beta chain) derives from a study of blood T cell repertoires in COVID-19. On the study more broadly: COVID-19 samples collected from the United States, Italy and Spain covered acute and convalescent phases. The analysed material was cDNA or gDNA that came from T cells, B-cell-depleted T cells, or PBMCs.

The CDR3 loop spans 13 amino acids. Germline V gene data show CDR1 as ENHRY and CDR2 as SYGVKD. Trimming shortened V by 0 bases and J by 8 bases, and 10 bases separated the two germline ends. This clone was picked up a small number of times. Per the authors' pipeline: Amplification from reference gene primers served as the basis for estimated nucleated cell counts. The protocol was immunoSEQ multiplex PCR, while the TCRdb copy is restricted to in-frame clones and leaves out a portion. V and J calls plus clone size are reproduced from that table; the DNA served to infer D and trimming. The sample carries about 33,000 clones, about 88% recorded once.

The sample consisted of peripheral blood. The receptor's source is a woman aged 80 or over with active or convalescent COVID-19. The chain combines TRBV10-3 with TRBJ1-2; D is uncertain. The CDR3 nucleotides read TGTGCCATCAGTGAGTCCGGGGAGAGGGGCTACACCTTC. It translates to CAISESGERGYTF.